Sequencing of this TCR beta chain was carried out in a study of blood T cell repertoires in COVID-19. Background on the study: Whether acute or convalescent, the COVID-19 samples came from the United States, Italy and Spain. The cDNA or gDNA used as material had been derived from T cells, B-cell-depleted T cells, or PBMCs.

In the source study's methods: Nucleated cell number was recorded as an estimate derived from reference gene primer amplification. Only in-frame clones appear in the TCRdb table, and some are missing; sequencing was by immunoSEQ multiplex PCR. V and J calls and clone size are those listed in that table; D and trimming were worked out from the DNA. The repertoire includes 250,000 to 350,000 clones, roughly 88% of them detected once, and 6.9% sits in the top ten. This CDR3 region has 16 residues. CDR1 and CDR2 (germline): MNHNS, SASEGT. J was trimmed by 7 bases and V by 2 bases; bases with no gene match: 10.

This chain joins TRBV6-1 and TRBJ1-5; 8 nucleotides match TRBD1. This receptor was taken from a woman aged 25 to 45 who had recovered from COVID-19. The sample comprised peripheral blood. CDR3 DNA: TGTGCCAGCAGTGAAAGGGCAGGGGGCAAACGGCAGCCCCAGCATTTT. This encodes CASSERAGGKRQPQHF.